The 17 T cell receptor beta chains reported below all come from one sample, sequenced in a study of shared clonotypes between healthy human individuals. Assay: immunoSEQ multiplex PCR; the TCRdb copy retains only in-frame clones and omits some. The repertoire holds 640,000 or so clones, with 72% as singletons. What was sequenced was memory CD4+ T cells sorted from blood. Subset here: CD45RA-negative fraction. The receptors shown here come from a woman in her twenties or thirties in good health.

This chain joins TRBV5-4 and TRBJ2-7; 9 positions match TRBD1. Germline trimming cut 5 bases from V and 2 bases from J; bases unmatched to any gene: 8. CDR3 length equals 15 residues. CDR1 is SGHNT and CDR2 is YYREEE in the germline V gene (reference sequence). The CDR3 sequence is CASSSRGDRAYEQYF. CDR3 coding DNA: TGTGCCAGCAGTTCCCGAGGGGACAGGGCCTACGAGCAGTACTTC.

The chain uses TRBV5-8 and TRBJ1-2; D is possibly TRBD1 (5 bases). Looked up from germline, CDR1 is SGHTS and CDR2 is YDEGEE. V lost 3 bases and J 4 bases, leaving 16 bases between the germline ends. The CDR3 loop spans 15 amino acids. CDR3 bases: TGTGCCAGCAGCTACCCAGGGTCGGGGAGCTATGGCTACACCTTC. This encodes CASSYPGSGSYGYTF.

CDR3 sequence reads: CSVGWQGWATMNTEAFF. The CDR3 bases are TGCAGCGTGGGATGGCAGGGTTGGGCTACGATGAACACTGAAGCTTTCTTT. The chain is built from TRBV29-1 and TRBJ1-1; D is perhaps TRBD1 (5 bases). Trimming cost V 6 bases and J 0 bases, with 23 bases left between them. The germline CDR1 and CDR2 sequences are SQVTM and ANQGSEA. The CDR3 length is 17 residues.

This clone was observed once. This chain joins TRBV7-2 and TRBJ2-3, with D hard to call. The V end was cut by 1 base, the J end by 7 bases, with 9 bases between. CDR1 and CDR2 from the germline V gene are SGHTA and FQGNSA. The CDR3 totals 13 residues. The CDR3 reads CASSLEAGYTQYF. CDR3 nucleotide sequence: TGTGCCAGCAGCTTAGAGGCCGGGTATACGCAGTATTTT.

V gene TRBV2 combines with J gene TRBJ2-3; 7 bases are a match to TRBD1. The length of the CDR3 is 13 residues. Germline lookup yields CDR1 SNHLY and CDR2 FYNNEI. Losses at the gene ends were 7 bases for V and 11 bases for J; bases not matched to a gene: 12. The CDR3 region has the DNA TGTGCCAGCACCCGAAGGGGGCTCGACGGGCAGTATTTT. This sequence encodes CASTRRGLDGQYF.

The chain has TRBV25-1 and TRBJ2-7; D is undetermined. CDR1 is MGHDK and CDR2 is SYGVNS in the germline V gene. This CDR3 comprises 18 residues. Between the trimmed V and J ends, which lost 6 bases and 5 bases, there was a span of 29 bases. The CDR3 region has the DNA TGTGCCAGCAGAGGTGCGAACCGGGCCAAAGAGGTCATCGACGAGCAGTACTTC. It specifies CASRGANRAKEVIDEQYF.

This chain joins TRBV4-1 and TRBJ2-1; 10 bases fit TRBD2. CDR1 is MGHRA, CDR2 YSYEKL, per germline. The CDR3 is 17 amino acids. J gave up 3 bases and V 4 bases, and 9 bases lay outside the gene matches. The CDR3 loop is CASSRTLPSGSYNEQFF. CDR3 bases: TGCGCCAGCAGCCGGACTTTGCCTAGCGGGAGCTACAATGAGCAGTTCTTC.

The rearrangement uses TRBV2 and TRBJ2-7; 9 positions match TRBD2. The CDR3 spans 14 residues. V shed 7 bases and J 7 bases; nucleotides not matched to a gene: 11. Germline V CDR1 and CDR2: SNHLY, FYNNEI. For the CDR3, the DNA is TGTGCCAGCAAGCTGCGGGAGGGCCAAGGGGAGCAGTACTTC. It encodes CASKLREGQGEQYF.

This clone appeared once. CDR3 protein: CASSPIESSYEQYF. The CDR3 bases are TGTGCCAGCAGCCCTATCGAAAGCTCCTACGAGCAGTACTTC. The chain combines TRBV11-2 with TRBJ2-7; D is unresolved. The germline V gene has CDR1 SGHAT and CDR2 FQNNGV. This CDR3 has 14 residues. The V end lost 5 bases, the J end lost 0 bases, and 11 bases lay between the germline ends.

V and J are TRBV5-1 and TRBJ2-2; TRBD1 matches at 7 bases. In germline, CDR1 is SGHRS, CDR2 YFSETQ. With 6 bases clipped from V and 4 bases from J, the junction kept 9 bases outside the gene matches. The CDR3 extends over 15 amino acids. The CDR3, as DNA: TGCGCCAGCACCCAGACAGGGCGAGGCACCGGGGAGCTGTTTTTT. It translates to CASTQTGRGTGELFF.

The genes are TRBV6-1 and TRBJ2-7; a possible D gene is TRBD2 (5 bases). Looked up from germline, CDR1 is MNHNS and CDR2 is SASEGT. V was clipped by 0 bases and J by 3 bases, with 12 bases between them. This CDR3 spans 15 amino acids. In nucleotides, the CDR3 is TGTGCCAGCAGTGAAGCATTAGCGCTGTACTACGAGCAGTACTTC. The encoded protein is CASSEALALYYEQYF.

The CDR3 region is CASSLPGQGSKTF. The CDR3 DNA follows: TGCGCCAGCAGCCTACCGGGACAGGGATCGAAGACTTTC. The gene calls are TRBV4-1 and TRBJ2-6; 9 bases map to TRBD1. The CDR3 totals 13 residues. Unmatched junction bases numbered 10, after V lost 4 bases and J lost 18 bases. CDR1 MGHRA and CDR2 YSYEKL come from the germline V gene.

This clone turned up a few times. The chain combines TRBV28 with TRBJ2-7; D not resolved. The germline gives CDR1 MDHEN, CDR2 SYDVKM. The germline V and J ends were trimmed by 4 bases and 0 bases, with 10 bases remaining between them. The CDR3 spans 14 residues. The CDR3: CASSSYSYSYEQYF. CDR3 DNA sequence: TGTGCCAGCAGTTCCTACAGTTACTCCTACGAGCAGTACTTC.

This clone came up once. The rearrangement uses TRBV7-3 and TRBJ2-1, with 8 bases that match TRBD2. The CDR3 has 13 residues. Looked up from germline, CDR1 is SGHTA and CDR2 is FQGTGA. J gave up 10 bases and V 5 bases, and 7 bases lay outside the gene matches. CDR3: CASSPQREWEQFF. The CDR3 nucleotides are TGTGCCAGCAGCCCCCAGCGGGAGTGGGAGCAGTTCTTC. The full variable domain, with the rest looked up from reference TRBV7-3 and TRBJ2-1, is GAGVSQTPSNKVTEKGKYVELRCDPISGHTALYWYRQSLGQGPEFLIYFQGTGAADDSGLPNDRFFAVRPEGSVSTLKIQRTERGDSAVYLCASSPQREWEQFFGPGTRLTVL.

This clone appeared a single time. The V call is TRBV6-5, the J call TRBJ2-5; D may be TRBD2 (6 bases). V lost 5 bases, J lost 5 bases, and 18 bases lay in between. Per germline, CDR1 MNHEY and CDR2 SVGAGI. This CDR3 spans 15 amino acids. The CDR3 DNA reads TGTGCCAGCAGTCCGCGGGCCCGGGGAGGTGAGACCCAGTACTTC. This codes for CASSPRARGGETQYF.

This clone was observed a single time. V usage is TRBV13 and J usage is TRBJ2-7, with unresolved D. The CDR3 spans 12 residues. The V end was cut by 2 bases, the J end by 6 bases, with 8 bases between. CDR1 PRHDT and CDR2 FYEKMQ come from the germline V gene (reference sequence). The CDR3 loop is CASSLRLGEQYF. The CDR3 region has the DNA TGTGCCAGCAGCTTACGACTTGGCGAGCAGTACTTC.

This chain joins TRBV7-9 and TRBJ1-1; 7 bases fit TRBD1. Trimming at V came to 5 bases and at J to 4 bases, leaving 13 bases not matched to a gene. This CDR3 has 16 residues. Germline V gives CDR1 SEHNR, CDR2 FQNEAQ (reference sequence). For the CDR3, the DNA is TGTGCCAGCAGCATACGACCCCGGACAGGCTCCACTGAAGCTTTCTTT. As protein: CASSIRPRTGSTEAFF.